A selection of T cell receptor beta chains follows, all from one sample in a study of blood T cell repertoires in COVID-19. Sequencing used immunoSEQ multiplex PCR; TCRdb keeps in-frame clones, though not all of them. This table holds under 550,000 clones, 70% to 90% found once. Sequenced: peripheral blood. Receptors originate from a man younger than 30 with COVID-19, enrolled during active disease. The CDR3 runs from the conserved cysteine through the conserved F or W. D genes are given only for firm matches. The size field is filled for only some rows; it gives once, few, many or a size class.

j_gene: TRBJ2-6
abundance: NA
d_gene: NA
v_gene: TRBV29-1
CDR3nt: TGCAGCGTCTTTACTGGGGCCAACGTCCTGACTTTC
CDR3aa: CSVFTGANVLTF

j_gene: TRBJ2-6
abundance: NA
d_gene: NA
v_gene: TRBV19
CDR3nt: TGTGCCAGTGTGGGGAGGGGGTCTGGGGCCAACGTCCTGACTTTC
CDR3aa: CASVGRGSGANVLTF

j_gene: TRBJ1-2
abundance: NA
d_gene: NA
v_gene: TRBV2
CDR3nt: TGTGCCAGCAGAGGGGGGGGCTGGGGCTACACCTTC
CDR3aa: CASRGGGWGYTF

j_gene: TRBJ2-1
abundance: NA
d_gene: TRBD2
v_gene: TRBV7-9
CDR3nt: TGTGCCAGCAGCCCCGGGACTATCGAGCAGTTCTTC
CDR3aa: CASSPGTIEQFF

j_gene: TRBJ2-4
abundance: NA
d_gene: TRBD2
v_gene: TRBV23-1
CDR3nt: TGCGCCACTCGACGGCGGGGGAGGTATCCCTGGTTGGGAAACATTCAGTACTTC
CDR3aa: CATRRRGRYPWLGNIQYF

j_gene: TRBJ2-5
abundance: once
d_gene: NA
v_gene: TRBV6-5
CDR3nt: TGTGCCAGCAGTTACTCATACGGAGTTGGGGAGACCCAGTACTTC
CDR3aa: CASSYSYGVGETQYF

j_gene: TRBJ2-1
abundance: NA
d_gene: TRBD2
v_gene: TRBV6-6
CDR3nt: TGTGCCAGCAGTTACGGCGGGGGCAATGAGCAGTTCTTC
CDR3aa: CASSYGGGNEQFF

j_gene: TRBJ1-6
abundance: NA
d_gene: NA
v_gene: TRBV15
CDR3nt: TGTGCCACCAGCAGAGAACCGTCAGGGAGGTATTCACCCCTCCACTTT
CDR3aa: CATSREPSGRYSPLHF

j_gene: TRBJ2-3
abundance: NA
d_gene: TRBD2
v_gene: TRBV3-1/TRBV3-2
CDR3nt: TGTGCCAGCAGCCCTGGGGGGGGGTCCTGGGATACGCAGTATTTT
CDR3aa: CASSPGGGSWDTQYF

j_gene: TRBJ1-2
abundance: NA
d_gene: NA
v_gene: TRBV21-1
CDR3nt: TGTGCCAGCAGCAAAAAGTATTTAGTTACCTATGGCTACACCTTC
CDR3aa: CASSKKYLVTYGYTF

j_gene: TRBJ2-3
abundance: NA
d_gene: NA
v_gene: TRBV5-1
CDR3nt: TGCGCCAGCAGCCCCGACAACACAGATACGCAGTATTTT
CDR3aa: CASSPDNTDTQYF

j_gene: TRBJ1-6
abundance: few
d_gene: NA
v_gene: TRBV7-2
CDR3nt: TGTGCCAGCAGCTCTCCGCGAGTCTATAATTCACCCCTCCACTTT
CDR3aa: CASSSPRVYNSPLHF

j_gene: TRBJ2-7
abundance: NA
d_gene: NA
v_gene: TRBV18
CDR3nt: TGTGCCAGCTCACCACAGGGGGAGGGAAACGAGCAGTACTTC
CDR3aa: CASSPQGEGNEQYF

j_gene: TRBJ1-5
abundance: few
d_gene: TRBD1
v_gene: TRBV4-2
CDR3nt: TGTGCCAGCAGCCAAGATAGTGCAGGGGGACAGCCCCAGCATTTT
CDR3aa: CASSQDSAGGQPQHF